This T cell receptor beta chain was sequenced in a study of cytomegalovirus exposure and HLA in healthy donors. The study sampled nominally healthy donors, though unrecorded immune exposures were likely. The V segment lost 3 bases and the J segment 5 bases; nucleotides outside the gene matches: 4. Germline lookup yields CDR1 LNHNV and CDR2 YYDKDF (reference sequence). The CDR3 spans 15 residues. As concerns this clone: The antigen is unknown.

Primers: 60 Vbeta forward and 13 Jbeta reverse. The data were produced by immunoSEQ multiplex PCR, yet TCRdb's version contains in-frame clones alone and is incomplete. The table records some 150,000 clones, about three quarters of them present only once. General study findings and limits: Earlier analysis looked at TCR beta V segments, and most were productive about 90% or about 30% of the time. Reportedly, TCR beta sequences accurately predicted HLA-A and HLA-B alleles in most subjects.

Source material: PBMCs. The TCR sequence derives from a man aged 35-49 years in good health and CMV-seropositive. The chain is built from TRBV15 and TRBJ2-1; 10 positions agree with TRBD1. CDR3 residues: CATSSIGTGDNEQFF. The CDR3 DNA reads TGTGCCACCAGCAGCATAGGGACAGGGGACAATGAGCAGTTCTTC.